One sample yielded the 28 T cell receptor beta chains listed below, sequenced in a study of cytomegalovirus exposure and HLA in healthy donors. The primer mix had 60 Vbeta and 13 Jbeta primers. Method: immunoSEQ multiplex PCR; TCRdb's copy keeps in-frame clones and lacks some. The sample lists 80,000 to 100,000 clones; roughly 70% were seen once. Sequencing used PBMCs. The receptors here all came from a man aged 50 to 59 in good health and CMV-seronegative.

V and J are TRBV2 and TRBJ2-5, with 7 nucleotides matching TRBD1. The closer fit of TRBJ2-7 to the DNA end suggests the J call may be wrong. This CDR3 spans 15 amino acids. Germline CDR1 is SNHLY and CDR2 is FYNNEI. CDR3 nucleotide sequence: TGTGCCAGCAGGACAAACAGGGGTACCGTAAACGAGCAGTACTTC. This sequence encodes CASRTNRGTVNEQYF.

The chain combines TRBV5-1 with TRBJ2-7; 9 bases match TRBD2. Per germline, CDR1 SGHRS and CDR2 YFSETQ. CDR3 length equals 22 residues. The J segment lost 0 bases and the V segment lost 4 bases, leaving 26 bases of the junction unmatched. This CDR3 reads CASSLTTSGAGGDRRSSYEQYF. CDR3 bases: TGCGCCAGCAGCCTGACGACTAGCGGAGCCGGAGGGGATCGTAGGAGCTCCTACGAGCAGTACTTC.

The gene calls are TRBV5-1 and TRBJ2-3; TRBD2 matches 13 bases. The CDR3 has 17 residues. V dropped 4 bases and J dropped 2; count of bases not matched to a gene: 7. Germline CDR1 SGHRS, CDR2 YFSETQ. In DNA, the CDR3 is TGCGCCAGCAGCCGCGAAACTAGCGGGGGGGCCACAGATACGCAGTATTTT. As protein: CASSRETSGGATDTQYF.

This rearrangement joins TRBV28 to TRBJ1-2, with D tentatively TRBD1 (5 bases). Germline CDR1 is MDHEN and CDR2 is SYDVKM. CDR3 size: 12 residues. V lost 6 bases, J lost 7 bases, and 12 bases lay in between. In DNA, the CDR3 is TGTGCCAGCAGCCTAAGACAGAGTGGCTACACCTTC. This sequence encodes CASSLRQSGYTF.

The chain combines TRBV7-9 with TRBJ1-1, with a weak D call TRBD1 (5 bases). Germline V gene sequence: CDR1 SEHNR, CDR2 FQNEAQ (reference sequence). The V gene lost 1 base and the J gene lost 5 bases, with 11 bases spanning the gap. The CDR3 runs 14 residues. The CDR3 loop reads CASSLVAGETEAFF. CDR3 DNA sequence: TGTGCCAGCAGCTTAGTAGCGGGGGAAACTGAAGCTTTCTTT. Complete variable domain (other parts from reference TRBV7-9 and TRBJ1-1): DTGVSQNPRHKITKRGQNVTFRCDPISEHNRLYWYRQTLGQGPEFLTYFQNEAQLEKSRLLSDRFSAERPKGSFSTLEIQRTEQGDSAMYLCASSLVAGETEAFFGQGTRLTVV.

This clone was detected only a few times. The chain employs TRBV29-1 and TRBJ1-3; TRBD1 agrees at 9 bases. Unmatched junction bases numbered 4, after V lost 6 bases and J lost 4 bases. The CDR3 is made up of 13 amino acids. Germline CDR1 and CDR2: SQVTM and ANQGSEA. The CDR3 DNA sequence: TGCAGCGTGACAGGGGGTTCCGGAAACACCATATATTTT. It is translated as CSVTGGSGNTIYF.

The chain employs TRBV5-1 and TRBJ1-3; TRBD1 aligns across 7 bases. The CDR3 is 14 amino acids. J was trimmed by 4 bases and V by 3 bases; bases with no gene match: 4. Per the germline V gene, CDR1 is SGHRS and CDR2 is YFSETQ. The CDR3 region has the DNA TGCGCCAGCAGCTCTACAGGGGAAGGAAACACCATATATTTT. Translated, it gives CASSSTGEGNTIYF.

The sample holds one count of this clone. This rearrangement joins TRBV11-2 to TRBJ2-1, with D perhaps matching TRBD1 (6 bases). There are 17 residues in the CDR3. CDR1 and CDR2 (germline): SGHAT, FQNNGV. V gave up 1 base and J gave up 0 bases, with 13 bases separating them. The CDR3, as DNA: TGTGCCAGCAGCTTAGCCTTCAGGGGTAGCTCCTACAATGAGCAGTTCTTC. It is translated as CASSLAFRGSSYNEQFF.

The V call is TRBV7-8, the J call TRBJ2-1; weak D call: TRBD1 (5 bases). Trimming took off 5 bases at V and 8 bases at J, with 10 bases between the two ends. CDR1 is SGHVS, CDR2 FQNEAQ, per germline. This CDR3 has 12 amino acids. This CDR3 reads CASSKGPYEQFF. DNA for the CDR3: TGTGCCAGCAGCAAGGGGCCTTATGAGCAGTTCTTC.

The chain links TRBV6-5 to TRBJ1-2; perhaps TRBD1 as D (5 bases). The V end was cut by 3 bases, the J end by 8 bases, with 13 bases between. The CDR3 has 13 residues. Germline values: CDR1 MNHEY, CDR2 SVGAGI. CDR3 in DNA: TGTGCCAGCAGTTATGAGGGGAGGAAGGGCTACACCTTC. Translated, it gives CASSYEGRKGYTF.

The chain couples TRBV5-6 to TRBJ2-7; D possibly corresponds to TRBD1 (6 bases). The V gene lost 4 bases and the J gene lost 3 bases, with 17 bases spanning the gap. Germline V CDR1 and CDR2: SGHDT, YYEEEE. The length of the CDR3 is 15 residues. The CDR3 DNA sequence: TGTGCCAGCAGCATGGGCAGGGGTTATAACTACGAGCAGTACTTC. Translated, it gives CASSMGRGYNYEQYF.

This clone was seen a single time. V gene TRBV28 combines with J gene TRBJ2-5; D is possibly TRBD2 (6 bases). Trimming shortened V by 8 bases and J by 2 bases, and 9 bases separated the two germline ends. The germline CDR1 and CDR2 sequences are MDHEN and SYDVKM. The CDR3 covers 12 residues. The chain's CDR3 is CASDGGQETQYF. DNA for the CDR3: TGTGCCAGCGACGGGGGACAAGAGACCCAGTACTTC.

V and J are TRBV6-6 and TRBJ1-3; D call uncertain. Trimming shortened V by 4 bases and J by 3 bases, and 10 bases separated the two germline ends. The CDR3 has 14 residues. The germline V gene has CDR1 MNHNY and CDR2 SVGAGI (reference sequence). For the CDR3, the DNA is TGTGCCAGCAGTTCGCTTCTATTTGGAAACACCATATATTTT. This translates into CASSSLLFGNTIYF.

The rearrangement joins TRBV7-9 to TRBJ1-5; D is unresolved. Germline CDR1 SEHNR, CDR2 FQNEAQ (reference sequence). The V end was cut by 1 base, the J end by 3 bases, with 10 bases between. This CDR3 contains 15 residues. The CDR3 loop reads CASSLGDRVNQPQHF. The CDR3 DNA reads TGTGCCAGCAGCTTAGGAGACCGGGTCAATCAGCCCCAGCATTTT.

This clone was detected a few times. V is TRBV6-6 and J is TRBJ2-7; D gene ambiguous. The CDR3 is made up of 12 amino acids. The germline V gene encodes CDR1 MNHNY and CDR2 SVGAGI (reference sequence). Trimming removed 5 bases at V and 3 bases at J, with 8 bases between. CDR3 DNA sequence: TGTGCCAGCAGTGACACCGTCTACGAGCAGTACTTC. Protein product: CASSDTVYEQYF.

The chain carries TRBV28 and TRBJ2-7, with 7 nucleotides matching TRBD1. V dropped 5 bases and J dropped 3; count of bases not matched to a gene: 16. CDR3 length equals 17 residues. The germline gives CDR1 MDHEN, CDR2 SYDVKM. This chain's CDR3 is CASSLPRTGAIRYEQYF. CDR3 nucleotides: TGTGCCAGCAGTCTACCCCGGACAGGCGCGATTCGCTACGAGCAGTACTTC.

This clone has only a few counts. The chain employs TRBV2 and TRBJ2-3, with 7 bases identical to TRBD1. The CDR3 has 13 residues. The germline V gene encodes CDR1 SNHLY and CDR2 FYNNEI. J lost 7 bases, V lost 2 bases, and 3 bases had no gene match. The CDR3 is CASSEQGQNTQYF. The CDR3 DNA is TGTGCCAGCAGTGAACAGGGACAGAATACGCAGTATTTT.

This clone was seen once. The V call is TRBV2, the J call TRBJ2-7; no firm D call. CDR1 and CDR2 from the germline V gene are SNHLY and FYNNEI. V lost 1 base to trimming and J lost 0 bases, with 7 bases between them. This CDR3 has 14 residues. The CDR3, as DNA: TGTGCCAGCAGTGAAGAGAGTTTCTCCTACGAGCAGTACTTC. Residues: CASSEESFSYEQYF.

The chain uses TRBV5-6 and TRBJ2-5, with TRBD2 matching 11 bases. Per germline, CDR1 SGHDT and CDR2 YYEEEE. This CDR3 region has 15 residues. V was clipped by 4 bases and J by 2 bases; unmatched bases: 4. The CDR3 bases are TGTGCCAGCAGCCTAAGGACTAGCGGGCAAGAGACCCAGTACTTC. This encodes CASSLRTSGQETQYF.

This chain uses TRBV10-3 with TRBJ2-7; D unclear. Germline CDR1 is ENHRY and CDR2 is SYGVKD. V was clipped by 6 bases and J by 5 bases, with 8 bases between them. CDR3 size: 11 residues. CDR3 nucleotides: TGTGCCATCAGAACACAAGACGAGCAGTACTTC. Its translation is CAIRTQDEQYF.

This clone appeared a few times. The chain joins TRBV30 to TRBJ2-5; TRBD1 aligns across 7 bases. The closer fit of TRBJ2-7 to the DNA end suggests the J call may be wrong. The CDR3 runs 14 residues. Germline values: CDR1 GTSNPN, CDR2 SVGIG (reference sequence). In DNA form, the CDR3 reads TGTGCCTGGACTAGGGGGACAGTGTCCTACGAGCAGTACTTC. This gives the protein CAWTRGTVSYEQYF.

Points on this clone: Other DNA sequences from this sample encode an identical CDR3 as well. The CDR3, as DNA: TGTGCCAGCAGATCCAGGGGTTATAGCAATCAGCCCCAGCATTTT. Translating it yields CASRSRGYSNQPQHF. The rearrangement links TRBV28 to TRBJ1-5, with D perhaps TRBD1 (6 bases). Germline V gene data show CDR1 as MDHEN and CDR2 as SYDVKM. The CDR3 runs 15 residues. V lost 6 bases and J 0 bases, leaving 12 bases between the germline ends. The full variable domain, in which reference TRBV28 and TRBJ1-5 provide the parts outside the CDR3, is DVKVTQSSRYLVKRTGEKVFLECVQDMDHENMFWYRQDPGLGLRLIYFSYDVKMKEKGDIPEGYSVSREKKERFSLILESASTNQTSMYLCASRSRGYSNQPQHFGDGTRLSIL.

V gene TRBV30 combines with J gene TRBJ1-5; unclear D gene. The CDR3 contains 15 residues. Germline loops: CDR1 GTSNPN, CDR2 SVGIG (reference sequence). V shed 0 bases and J shed 5 bases, with 14 bases lying between them. The CDR3 nucleotides read TGTGCCTGGAGTGTAGGACTCCTTGGGGATCAGCCCCAGCATTTT. It is translated as CAWSVGLLGDQPQHF.

V gene TRBV7-2 combines with J gene TRBJ1-2; D call uncertain. The V gene lost 2 bases and the J gene lost 6 bases, with 7 bases spanning the gap. In germline, CDR1 is SGHTA, CDR2 FQGNSA. The CDR3 is 12 residues long. CDR3 amino acids: CASSLSSDGYTF. For the CDR3, the DNA is TGTGCCAGCAGCTTAAGTTCAGATGGCTACACCTTC.

The chain uses TRBV29-1 and TRBJ2-1; possible D gene TRBD1, 6 bases. V lost 4 bases, J lost 3 bases, and 19 bases lay in between. The CDR3 is 16 residues long. Germline V gives CDR1 SQVTM, CDR2 ANQGSEA. The CDR3 region has the DNA TGCAGCGTTGTTCTCCAGGGGAGAGACATCTACAATGAGCAGTTCTTC. The encoded protein is CSVVLQGRDIYNEQFF.

The chain employs TRBV19 and TRBJ2-3, with 13 positions matching TRBD2. The germline V gene has CDR1 LNHDA and CDR2 SQIVND (reference sequence). The J segment lost 0 bases and the V segment lost 11 bases, leaving 8 bases of the junction unmatched. The CDR3 sequence is 16 residues long. The CDR3 region is CASRALAGGSTDTQYF. The DNA of the CDR3 is TGTGCCTCGAGAGCACTAGCGGGAGGGAGCACAGATACGCAGTATTTT.

The chain uses TRBV28 and TRBJ1-5; 9 bases align to TRBD1. Per the germline V gene, CDR1 is MDHEN and CDR2 is SYDVKM. The length of the CDR3 is 18 residues. V was clipped by 4 bases and J by 3 bases; unmatched bases: 13. The CDR3 here is CASSSPTGGVLSNQPQHF. The DNA of the CDR3 is TGTGCCAGCAGTTCTCCCACAGGGGGCGTTCTATCCAATCAGCCCCAGCATTTT.

Regarding this clone: The same CDR3 arises from other DNA sequences in this sample as well. The chain employs TRBV5-1 and TRBJ2-3, with a possible D match to TRBD2 (7 bases). V lost 0 bases, J lost 5 bases, and 10 bases lay in between. The V gene's germline CDR1 is SGHRS and CDR2 YFSETQ. The length of the CDR3 is 14 residues. DNA of the CDR3: TGCGCCAGCAGCTTGGCAGGGGAGGGAGATACGCAGTATTTT. Translating gives CASSLAGEGDTQYF.